These T cell receptor beta chains were read from a single sample in a study of response to subunit inactivated influenza vaccine. One entry per CDR3 protein results from TCRdb running MiXCR on the RT-PCR reads. The table has under 500,000 distinct CDR3 sequences, roughly 9.7% seen once. Here the sequenced sample was PBMCs from blood, taken roughly 48 days after vaccination. The origin of the receptors is a man in his forties or fifties who received an inactivated influenza vaccine. CDR3s leave out the opening cysteine and the closing phenylalanine or tryptophan.

v_call: TRBV5-1; cdr3_aa: ASSFVGRMNSPLH
v_call: TRBV7-9; cdr3_aa: ASSLVLAGVSYEQY
v_call: TRBV10-3; cdr3_aa: ASSGSYYEQY
v_call: TRBV6-2/TRBV6-3; cdr3_aa: ASSYSRQLAGKEETQY
v_call: TRBV20-1; cdr3_aa: SANMGGARQF
v_call: TRBV12-3/TRBV12-4; cdr3_aa: ASSWDRNQPQH
v_call: TRBV6-5; cdr3_aa: ASSYQGPLLDSPLH
v_call: TRBV20-1; cdr3_aa: SARSRTGELF
v_call: TRBV15; cdr3_aa: ATSSIQKLAAEQY
v_call: TRBV6-2/TRBV6-3; cdr3_aa: ASSYRTPPWQY
v_call: TRBV20-1; cdr3_aa: SARDWGTSTDTQY
v_call: TRBV29-1; cdr3_aa: SVEPPARRTEAF
v_call: TRBV7-2; cdr3_aa: ASSDYPQSSGANVLT
v_call: TRBV20-1; cdr3_aa: SATKGALSADTQY
v_call: TRBV28; cdr3_aa: ATWGRRTQETQY
v_call: TRBV15; cdr3_aa: ATSRVRITYEQY
v_call: TRBV15; cdr3_aa: ATSRAENTEAF
v_call: TRBV5-1; cdr3_aa: ASSLIAQSSYEQY
v_call: TRBV5-6; cdr3_aa: ASTRFRTSYYEQY
v_call: TRBV7-9; cdr3_aa: ASSSNWGATEAF
v_call: TRBV12-5; cdr3_aa: ARTRPSYEQY
v_call: TRBV20-1; cdr3_aa: SARVWGTDTGELF
v_call: TRBV18; cdr3_aa: ASSPRGGVTDTQY
v_call: TRBV6-2/TRBV6-3; cdr3_aa: ASTPITSGRVEQY
v_call: TRBV2; cdr3_aa: ASSEAGDTEAF
v_call: TRBV5-1; cdr3_aa: ASTTSGNEKLF
v_call: TRBV29-1; cdr3_aa: SVENLAGNTIY
v_call: TRBV5-5; cdr3_aa: ASNRNTGGWTGELF
v_call: TRBV24-1; cdr3_aa: ATSDRDSYSNQPQH
v_call: TRBV20-1; cdr3_aa: SVWVQGAKTEAF
v_call: TRBV29-1; cdr3_aa: SSRRGNGQETQY
v_call: TRBV6-6; cdr3_aa: ASQTGGANVLT
v_call: TRBV5-1; cdr3_aa: ASSPGIAAYEQY
v_call: TRBV11-2; cdr3_aa: ASSLEDLAGYNEQF
v_call: TRBV28; cdr3_aa: ASSQSNQPQH
v_call: TRBV12-3/TRBV12-4; cdr3_aa: ASAGFDSSYEQY
v_call: TRBV15; cdr3_aa: ATSKPSTDTQY
v_call: TRBV28; cdr3_aa: ASSWTTTRSSYEQY
v_call: TRBV20-1; cdr3_aa: SARPTVGDLYEQY
v_call: TRBV12-3/TRBV12-4; cdr3_aa: ASSLTSGNEQF
v_call: TRBV7-2; cdr3_aa: ASSLRRDYEQY
v_call: TRBV5-1; cdr3_aa: ASSFPTGTDTPKSYNEQF
v_call: TRBV5-1; cdr3_aa: ASSFLAGEETQY
v_call: TRBV12-3/TRBV12-4; cdr3_aa: ASSLRTSGFGANVLT
v_call: TRBV7-2; cdr3_aa: ASSELTGPLEKLF
v_call: TRBV5-1; cdr3_aa: ASSLEGGRGYT
v_call: TRBV6-1; cdr3_aa: ACQKYQETQY
v_call: TRBV4-3; cdr3_aa: ASSQDRYEGYEQY
v_call: TRBV2; cdr3_aa: ASSEKGGTDTQY
v_call: TRBV20-1; cdr3_aa: SARFTEAF
v_call: TRBV27; cdr3_aa: ASSFLLAGVGEQY
v_call: TRBV28; cdr3_aa: ASSSRQDQETQY
v_call: TRBV2; cdr3_aa: ASREGLASGEQF
v_call: TRBV7-9; cdr3_aa: ASSLGGQSSYEQY
v_call: TRBV5-1; cdr3_aa: ASSLIVSGSDEQF
v_call: TRBV20-1; cdr3_aa: SALLTSGSSDTQY
v_call: TRBV12-3/TRBV12-4; cdr3_aa: ASSTTPKATADTQY
v_call: TRBV12-3/TRBV12-4; cdr3_aa: ASSRTSGGAGEQF
v_call: TRBV12-3/TRBV12-4; cdr3_aa: ASSLSSNQPQH
v_call: TRBV12-3/TRBV12-4; cdr3_aa: ASTFTGGTEAF